This TCR beta chain was recorded in a study of blood T cell repertoires in COVID-19. This table comes from immunoSEQ multiplex PCR, and its TCRdb copy is limited to in-frame clones, with some not included. Of fewer than 350,000 clones detected, approximately 89% appear once; the ten largest clones hold 3.9%. This clonotype originated in an older woman with COVID-19, enrolled during active disease. The sample comprised peripheral blood.

The CDR3 nucleotides read TGTGCCAGCAGTTTAAGAGCAGGGGCTGGGGCCAACGTCCTGACTTTC. Its protein product is CASSLRAGAGANVLTF. This chain uses TRBV6-5 with TRBJ2-6, with TRBD1 as a possible D gene (6 bases). The germline CDR1 and CDR2 sequences are MNHEY and SVGAGI. Trimming took off 4 bases at V and 2 bases at J, with 12 bases between the two ends. The CDR3 length is 16 residues.